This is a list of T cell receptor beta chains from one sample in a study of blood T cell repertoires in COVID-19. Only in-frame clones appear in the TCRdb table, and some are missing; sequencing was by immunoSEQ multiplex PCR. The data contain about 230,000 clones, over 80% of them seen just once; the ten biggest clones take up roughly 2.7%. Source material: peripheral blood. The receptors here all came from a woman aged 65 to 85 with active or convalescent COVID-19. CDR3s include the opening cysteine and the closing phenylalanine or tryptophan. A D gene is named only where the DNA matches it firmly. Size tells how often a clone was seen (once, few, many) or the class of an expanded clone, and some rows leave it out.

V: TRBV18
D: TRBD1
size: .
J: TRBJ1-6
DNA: TGTGCCAGCGCGCGACAGGGGAACGAGTCACCCCTCCACTTT
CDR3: CASARQGNESPLHF

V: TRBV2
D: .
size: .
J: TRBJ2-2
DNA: TGTGCCAGTCGGCGGCTCAGCAACACCGGGGAGCTGTTTTTT
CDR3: CASRRLSNTGELFF

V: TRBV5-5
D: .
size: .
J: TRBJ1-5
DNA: TGTGCCAGCAGATCAGGGGGCAATCAGCCCCAGCATTTT
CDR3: CASRSGGNQPQHF

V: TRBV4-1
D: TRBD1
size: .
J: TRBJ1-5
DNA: TGCGCCAGCAGCCGACCCGGACAGGGACATCAGCCCCAGCATTTT
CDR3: CASSRPGQGHQPQHF

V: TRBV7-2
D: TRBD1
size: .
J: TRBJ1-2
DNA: TGTGCCAGCACCGTCGGGACAGGGGGTTACTATGGCTACACCTTC
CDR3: CASTVGTGGYYGYTF

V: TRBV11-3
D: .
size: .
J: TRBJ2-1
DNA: TGTGCCAGCAGCCCAGACAGGTCGGAGCAGTTCTTC
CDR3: CASSPDRSEQFF

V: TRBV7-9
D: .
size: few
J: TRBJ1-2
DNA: TGTGCCAGCAGCGACAGGACTAACTATGGCTACACCTTC
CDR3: CASSDRTNYGYTF

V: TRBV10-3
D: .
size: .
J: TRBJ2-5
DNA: TGTGCCATCAGTGAGTCTAGGACAGCGAATAAAGAGACCCAGTACTTC
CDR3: CAISESRTANKETQYF

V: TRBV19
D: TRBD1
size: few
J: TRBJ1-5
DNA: TGTGCCAGTAGTGACTCAGGACTGGCAGGGGGTCCCCCATCGCATTTT
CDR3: CASSDSGLAGGPPSHF

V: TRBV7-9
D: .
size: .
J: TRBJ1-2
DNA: TGTGCCAGCAGCTTAACGGGGAGTATTTTCCTAAACTATGGCTACACCTTC
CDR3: CASSLTGSIFLNYGYTF

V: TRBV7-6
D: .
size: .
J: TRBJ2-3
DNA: TGTGCCAGCAGCCGCGGCGGCAGGGCTAGAGATACGCAGTATTTT
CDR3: CASSRGGRARDTQYF

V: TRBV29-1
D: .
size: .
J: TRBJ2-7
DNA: TGCAGCGTTGGGAGCCTCTACGAGCAGTACTTC
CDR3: CSVGSLYEQYF

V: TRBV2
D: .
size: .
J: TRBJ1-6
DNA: TGTGCCAGCACCCCGGGGTCACCCCTCCACTTT
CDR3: CASTPGSPLHF

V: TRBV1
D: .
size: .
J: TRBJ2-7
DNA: TGCACCAGCAGCCATCCCCTCTACGAGCAGTACTTC
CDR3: CTSSHPLYEQYF